This T cell receptor beta chain was sequenced in a study of blood T cell repertoires in COVID-19. As for the study in general: Collection of acute and convalescent COVID-19 samples took place in the United States, Italy and Spain. T cells, B-cell-depleted T cells, or PBMCs provided the cDNA or gDNA that served as material.

Between the trimmed V and J ends, which lost 6 bases and 4 bases, there was a span of 19 bases. The length of the CDR3 is 17 residues. CDR1 and CDR2 (germline): MDHEN, SYDVKM. In the source study's methods: For nucleated cells, counts were estimated from reference gene primer amplification. TCRdb's copy holds only in-frame clones and misses some; the assay was immunoSEQ multiplex PCR. V, J and clone size were drawn from that table, and D and trimming were deduced from the DNA. This table has 150,000 to 190,000 clones, 75% to 90% appearing once. This chain uses TRBV28 with TRBJ1-6, with D maybe TRBD1 (6 bases). The material sequenced was peripheral blood. This receptor was identified in a man in his sixties with acute or convalescent COVID-19. The CDR3 loop is CASSPNRAGAYNSPLHF. DNA for the CDR3: TGTGCCAGCAGCCCCAATCGGGCGGGGGCTTATAATTCACCCCTCCACTTT.